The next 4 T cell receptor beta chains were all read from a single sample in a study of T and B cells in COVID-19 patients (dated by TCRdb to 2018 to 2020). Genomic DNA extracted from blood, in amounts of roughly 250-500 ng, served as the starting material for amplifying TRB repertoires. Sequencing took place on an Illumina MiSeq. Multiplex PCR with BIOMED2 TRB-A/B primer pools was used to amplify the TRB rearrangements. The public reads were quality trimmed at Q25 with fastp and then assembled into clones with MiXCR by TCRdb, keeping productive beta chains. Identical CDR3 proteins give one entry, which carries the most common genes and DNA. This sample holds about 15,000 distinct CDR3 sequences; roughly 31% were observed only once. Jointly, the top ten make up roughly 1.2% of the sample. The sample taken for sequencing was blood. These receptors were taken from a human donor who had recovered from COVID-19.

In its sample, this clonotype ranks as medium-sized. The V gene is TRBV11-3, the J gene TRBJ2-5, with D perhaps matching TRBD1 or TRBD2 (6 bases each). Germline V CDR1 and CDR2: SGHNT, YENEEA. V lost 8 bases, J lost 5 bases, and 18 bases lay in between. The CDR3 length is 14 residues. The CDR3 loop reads CASRLEGGGETQYF. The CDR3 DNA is TGTGCCAGCCGCCTCGAGGGGGGAGGCGAGACCCAGTACTTC.

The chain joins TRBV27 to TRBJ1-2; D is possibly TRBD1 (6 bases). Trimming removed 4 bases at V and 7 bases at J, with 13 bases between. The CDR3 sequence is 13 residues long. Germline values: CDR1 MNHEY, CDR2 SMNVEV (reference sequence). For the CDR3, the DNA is TGTGCCAGCAGTTCAACAGGGATCCTTGGCTACACCTTC. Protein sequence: CASSSTGILGYTF.

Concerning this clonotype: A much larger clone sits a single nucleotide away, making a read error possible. CDR3 sequence reads: CASSRGGGETQYF. In DNA form, the CDR3 reads TGTGCCAGCAGTCGGGGGGGCGGAGAGACCCAGTACTTC. The chain is built from TRBV6-5 and TRBJ2-5; 8 bases line up with TRBD2. The CDR3 consists of 13 residues. Per germline, CDR1 MNHEY and CDR2 SVGAGI. Unmatched junction bases numbered 3, after V lost 5 bases and J lost 4 bases.

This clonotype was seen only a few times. In DNA form, the CDR3 reads TGTGCCAGCTCCAGAGTAGCGGGAGGCCCCCGCTCCTACGAGCAGTACTTC. This encodes CASSRVAGGPRSYEQYF. V gene TRBV6-1 combines with J gene TRBJ2-7, with TRBD2 matching 10 bases. CDR3 length: 17 amino acids. Trimming took 8 bases from V and 0 from J; bases not matched to a gene: 13. Germline V gene lookup returns CDR1 MNHNS and CDR2 SASEGT.